This passage covers 5 T cell receptor beta chains from one sample sequenced in a study of T cells in Graves' hyperthyroidism and ophthalmopathy. It was RNA transcripts that yielded the amplified TCR beta CDR3 regions. The HTBI set primed first-round TCR CDR3 RT-PCR. MiXCR, applied by TCRdb to the multiplex PCR reads, yields one record per CDR3 protein. The sample has hundreds of thousands of distinct CDR3 sequences; around 16% are singletons. The source material was blood. These receptors were collected from a woman aged 40 to 50 with Graves' ophthalmopathy.

This clonotype was seen only a few times. The chain couples TRBV27 to TRBJ2-3; no clear D gene. V gave up 3 bases and J gave up 2 bases, with 9 bases separating them. The germline V gene has CDR1 MNHEY and CDR2 SMNVEV (reference sequence). This CDR3 spans 14 amino acids. The CDR3 is CASSLHGPTDTQYF. The CDR3 DNA reads TGTGCCAGCAGTTTGCACGGACCCACAGATACGCAGTATTTT.

Ten or more counts support this clonotype. The chain uses TRBV5-1 and TRBJ2-7; 10 bases are shared with TRBD1. The V and J ends lost 0 bases and 5 bases, in that order; junction bases with no gene match: 5. CDR3 length: 15 residues. Germline-derived CDR1 and CDR2 are SGHRS and YFSETQ. As DNA, the CDR3 is TGCGCCAGCAGCTTGGTAGTGACAGGGGGCAACGAGCAGTACTTC. Its protein is CASSLVVTGGNEQYF.

This clonotype has at least ten counts. The chain links TRBV9 to TRBJ2-1, with 8 bases fitting TRBD2. Germline loops: CDR1 SGDLS, CDR2 YYNGEE. The CDR3 is made up of 16 amino acids. V dropped 0 bases and J dropped 1; count of bases not matched to a gene: 3. The CDR3 DNA follows: TGTGCCAGCAGCGTAGGGAGCGGGAGTTCCTACAATGAGCAGTTCTTC. Protein product: CASSVGSGSSYNEQFF.

This clonotype was detected ten times or more. The V call is TRBV6-1, the J call TRBJ2-3, with D maybe TRBD2 (5 bases). Germline V gene lookup returns CDR1 MNHNS and CDR2 SASEGT. This CDR3 is 14 amino acids long. Trimming pared 7 bases from V and 1 base from J, leaving 12 bases between. For the CDR3, the DNA is TGTGCCAGCAATCCGGGATTAGGCACAGATACGCAGTATTTT. Its translation: CASNPGLGTDTQYF.

The chain recombines TRBV4-1 with TRBJ1-5; 7 nucleotides line up with TRBD1. This CDR3 comprises 15 residues. CDR1 MGHRA and CDR2 YSYEKL come from the germline V gene. The ends lost 2 bases at V and 6 bases at J; junction bases unmatched: 7. CDR3 loop: CASSQQQGIGQPQHF. CDR3 bases: TGCGCCAGCAGCCAACAACAGGGGATTGGTCAGCCCCAGCATTTT.